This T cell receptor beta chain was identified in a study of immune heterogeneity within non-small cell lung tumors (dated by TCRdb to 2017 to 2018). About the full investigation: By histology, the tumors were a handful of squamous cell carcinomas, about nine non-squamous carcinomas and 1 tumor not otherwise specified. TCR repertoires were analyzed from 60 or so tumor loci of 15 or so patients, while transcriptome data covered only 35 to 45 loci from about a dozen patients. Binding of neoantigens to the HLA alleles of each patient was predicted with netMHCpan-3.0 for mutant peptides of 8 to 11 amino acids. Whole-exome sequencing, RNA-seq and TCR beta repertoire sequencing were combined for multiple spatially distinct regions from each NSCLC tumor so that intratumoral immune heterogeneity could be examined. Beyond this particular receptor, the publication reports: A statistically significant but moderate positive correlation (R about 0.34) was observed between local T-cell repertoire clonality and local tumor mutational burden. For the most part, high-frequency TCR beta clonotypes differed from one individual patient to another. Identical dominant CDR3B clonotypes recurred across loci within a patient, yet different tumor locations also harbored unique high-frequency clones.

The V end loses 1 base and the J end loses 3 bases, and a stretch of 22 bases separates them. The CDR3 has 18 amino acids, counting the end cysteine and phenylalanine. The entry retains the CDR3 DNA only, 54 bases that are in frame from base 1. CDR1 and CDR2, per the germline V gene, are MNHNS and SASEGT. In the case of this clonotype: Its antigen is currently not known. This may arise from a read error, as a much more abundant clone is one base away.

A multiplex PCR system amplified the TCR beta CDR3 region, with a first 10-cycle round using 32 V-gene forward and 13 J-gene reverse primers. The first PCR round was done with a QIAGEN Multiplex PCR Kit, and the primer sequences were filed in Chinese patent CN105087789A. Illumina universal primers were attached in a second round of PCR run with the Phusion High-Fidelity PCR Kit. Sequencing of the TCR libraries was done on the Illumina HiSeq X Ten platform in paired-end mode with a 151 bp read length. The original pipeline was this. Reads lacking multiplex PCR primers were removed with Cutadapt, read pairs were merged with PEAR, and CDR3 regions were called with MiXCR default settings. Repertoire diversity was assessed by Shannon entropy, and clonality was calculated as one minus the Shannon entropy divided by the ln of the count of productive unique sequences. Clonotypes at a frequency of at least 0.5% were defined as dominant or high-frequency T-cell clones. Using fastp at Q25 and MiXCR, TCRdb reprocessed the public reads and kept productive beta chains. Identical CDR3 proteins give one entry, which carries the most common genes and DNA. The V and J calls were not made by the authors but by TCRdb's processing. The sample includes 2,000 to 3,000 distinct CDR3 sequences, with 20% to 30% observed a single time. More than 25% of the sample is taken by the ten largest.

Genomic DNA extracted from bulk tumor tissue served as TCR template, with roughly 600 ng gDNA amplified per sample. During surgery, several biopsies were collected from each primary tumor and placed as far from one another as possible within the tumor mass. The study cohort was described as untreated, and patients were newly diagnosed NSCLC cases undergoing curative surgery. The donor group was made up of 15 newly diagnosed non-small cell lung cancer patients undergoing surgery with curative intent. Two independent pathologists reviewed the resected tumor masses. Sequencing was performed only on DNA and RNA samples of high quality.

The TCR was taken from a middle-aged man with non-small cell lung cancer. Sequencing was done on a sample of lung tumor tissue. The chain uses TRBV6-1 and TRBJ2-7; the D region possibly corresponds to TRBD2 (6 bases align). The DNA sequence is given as TGTGCCAGCAGTGAAGGGAACGACTTACTAGCCGGAGACTACGAGCAGTACTTC. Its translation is CASSEGNDLLAGDYEQYF.